Each of the 12 T cell receptor beta chains below was sequenced from the same sample in a study of early T cells in non-severe SARS-CoV-2 infection. TCRdb recomputed calls from the 5' RACE reads with MiXCR, one row per CDR3 protein. The table records roughly 29,000 distinct CDR3 sequences, approximately 4.3% of them present only once. The specimen sequenced was whole blood. The receptor source for this set is an adult who was a healthcare worker with PCR-confirmed SARS-CoV-2 infection or an uninfected control (not recorded which).

The sample holds many counts of this clonotype. The chain uses TRBV6-1 and TRBJ1-2; D not resolved. Trimming stripped 7 bases from V and 2 bases from J, with 17 bases between. CDR3 length equals 15 residues. Germline V gene sequence: CDR1 MNHNS, CDR2 SASEGT. The CDR3 protein is CASNFRYGENYGYTF. For the CDR3, the DNA is TGTGCCAGCAACTTCCGCTACGGGGAAAACTATGGCTACACCTTC.

In its sample, this clonotype was seen many times. This rearrangement joins TRBV10-2 to TRBJ1-5, with a tentative D call TRBD1 (5 bases). CDR3 size: 14 residues. Looked up from germline, CDR1 is WSHSY and CDR2 is SAAADI. The V and J ends lost 7 bases and 3 bases respectively, with 13 bases between them. This CDR3 reads CASTGGTSNQPQHF. The CDR3, as DNA: TGCGCCAGCACGGGGGGAACGTCCAATCAGCCCCAGCATTTT.

This clonotype occurred many times. The rearrangement joins TRBV28 to TRBJ2-5; D might be TRBD2 (6 bases). Trimming took off 3 bases at V and 0 bases at J, with 11 bases between the two ends. The V gene's germline CDR1 is MDHEN and CDR2 SYDVKM. The CDR3 consists of 15 residues. The CDR3: CASSFSGVYQETQYF. Here the CDR3 DNA reads TGTGCCAGCAGTTTCTCGGGGGTGTACCAAGAGACCCAGTACTTC.

This clonotype was seen more than once but under ten times. V usage is TRBV24-1 and J usage is TRBJ2-1; D is unclear. V was shortened by 4 bases and J by 2 bases, with 8 bases between the two germline ends. This CDR3 is 14 amino acids long. The germline CDR1 and CDR2 sequences are KGHDR and SFDVKD. CDR3 nucleotides: TGTGCCACCAGTGAGGAGTCCCCCTACAATGAGCAGTTCTTC. It specifies CATSEESPYNEQFF.

The table lists this clonotype with many counts. CDR3 in DNA: TGCGCCAGCAGCCAAGATGGTACGGGACTAGCGGCACTTTCCGAGCAGTACTTC. Protein product: CASSQDGTGLAALSEQYF. The chain couples TRBV4-1 to TRBJ2-7; 11 nucleotides match TRBD2. Trimming took 0 bases from V and 6 from J; bases not matched to a gene: 13. From germline, CDR1 is MGHRA and CDR2 YSYEKL. The CDR3 extends over 18 amino acids.

This clonotype was observed at least ten times. The chain is built from TRBV11-2 and TRBJ2-5; 11 bases agree with TRBD2. Germline V lookup: CDR1 SGHAT, CDR2 FQNNGV. CDR3 size: 17 residues. The ends lost 1 base at V and 4 bases at J; junction bases unmatched: 8. Here the CDR3 reads CASSLGYSGGAGETQYF. CDR3 in DNA: TGTGCCAGCAGCTTAGGGTATAGCGGGGGGGCCGGAGAGACCCAGTACTTC.

Ten or more counts support this clonotype. The CDR3 reads CSASHGVTLSGYTF. The DNA for the CDR3 is TGCAGTGCTAGTCACGGGGTTACCCTTTCGGGCTACACCTTC. The gene calls are TRBV20-1 and TRBJ1-2; D not certain. Trimming removed 3 bases from V and 8 bases from J, with 19 bases in between. CDR3 length: 14 amino acids. The V gene's germline CDR1 is DFQATT and CDR2 SNEGSKA (reference sequence).

This clonotype was picked up many times. The chain links TRBV11-2 to TRBJ2-1, with D unclear. V was shortened by 5 bases and J by 4 bases, with 12 bases between the two germline ends. Looked up from germline, CDR1 is SGHAT and CDR2 is FQNNGV. The CDR3 sequence is 14 residues long. The DNA for the CDR3 is TGTGCCAGCAGCCCACCGTCGGGTTACAATGAGCAGTTCTTC. Its translation is CASSPPSGYNEQFF.

This clonotype showed up just a few times. This sequence joins TRBV15 and TRBJ2-2; TRBD1 might be the D (5 bases). The germline CDR1 and CDR2 sequences are LNHNV and YYDKDF (reference sequence). V shed 0 bases and J shed 4 bases, with 12 bases lying between them. The CDR3 spans 16 residues. The CDR3 spells CATSREVVTVTGELFF. In DNA, the CDR3 is TGTGCCACCAGCAGAGAGGTGGTGACAGTCACCGGGGAGCTGTTTTTT. The entire variable domain, with the rest obtained from reference TRBV15 and TRBJ2-2, is as follows: DAMVIQNPRYQVTQFGKPVTLSCSQTLNHNVMYWYQQKSSQAPKLLFHYYDKDFNNEADTPDNFQSRRPNTSFCFLDIRSPGLGDTAMYLCATSREVVTVTGELFFGEGSRLTVL.

This clonotype appeared many times. One junction end disagrees with the germline gene, perhaps due to a read error. The rearrangement links TRBV7-7 to TRBJ2-1; 8 bases are shared with TRBD1. There are 15 residues in the CDR3. Germline CDR1 is SSHAT and CDR2 is FNYEAQ (reference sequence). CDR3 sequence (DNA): TGTGCTAGCAGCTTAGAGGACAGGGTGACTAATGAGCAGTTCTTC. It encodes CASSLEDRVTNEQFF.

This clonotype was recorded many times. The chain uses TRBV27 and TRBJ1-2, with 10 bases identical to TRBD1. From germline, CDR1 is MNHEY and CDR2 SMNVEV (reference sequence). V was clipped by 8 bases and J by 5 bases; unmatched bases: 2. This CDR3 is built from 12 residues. CDR3 sequence (DNA): TGTGCCAGCCGGACAGGGGGTTATGGCTACACCTTC. Amino acids: CASRTGGYGYTF.

This clonotype was counted ten times or more. The gene calls are TRBV9 and TRBJ2-2; D gene ambiguous. V was trimmed by 0 bases and J by 17 bases, leaving 8 bases between them. The CDR3 runs to 10 residues. CDR1 is SGDLS and CDR2 is YYNGEE in the germline V gene. In DNA form, the CDR3 reads TGTGCCAGCAGCGTAGATCTCGATTTTTTT. It encodes CASSVDLDFF.